This passage covers 20 T cell receptor beta chains from one sample sequenced in a study of graft-versus-host responses after intestinal transplantation. The antigens these receptors bind are not known. Libraries were prepared by immunoSEQ multiplex PCR; TCRdb keeps only in-frame clonotypes and omits some of them. The table has 130,000 or so clones, roughly 91% seen once; the top ten hold around 0.2%. The sample consisted of unstimulated CD4+ T cells sorted from spleen or lymph node cells, taken before intestinal transplant. Receptors originate from a human donor who received an intestinal transplant.

V and J are TRBV7-9 and TRBJ2-1; 9 nucleotides align to TRBD2. V was clipped by 1 base and J by 7 bases; unmatched bases: 5. The CDR3 loop spans 15 amino acids. Per the germline V gene, CDR1 is SEHNR and CDR2 is FQNEAQ (reference sequence). Here the CDR3 DNA reads TGTGCCAGCAGCTTAGGACTAGCGGACATTAATGAGCAGTTCTTC. Protein: CASSLGLADINEQFF.

The CDR3 region is CASSHPQKETQYF. In nucleotides, the CDR3 is TGTGCCAGCAGCCACCCCCAGAAAGAGACCCAGTACTTC. The rearrangement joins TRBV4-2 to TRBJ2-5; D call uncertain. CDR3 length: 13 amino acids. Trimming took 3 bases from V and 3 from J, leaving 8 bases between them. CDR1 is LGHNA, CDR2 YNFKEQ, per germline.

This rearrangement joins TRBV11-2 to TRBJ1-4; D not certain. The CDR3 runs to 13 residues. Germline V gene lookup returns CDR1 SGHAT and CDR2 FQNNGV. Trimming removed 6 bases at V and 0 bases at J, with 5 bases between. CDR3 nucleotides: TGTGCCAGCAGGACCGCAACTAATGAAAAACTGTTTTTT. Encoded protein: CASRTATNEKLFF.

V and J are TRBV2 and TRBJ1-6, with D perhaps matching TRBD1 (5 bases). Germline CDR1 and CDR2: SNHLY and FYNNEI. Trimming left V 7 bases short and J 2 bases short, with 15 bases between. The CDR3 loop spans 16 amino acids. The CDR3 nucleotides read TGTGCCAGCAATCCGCTCGAGGGACCCTATAATTCACCCCTCCACTTT. It specifies CASNPLEGPYNSPLHF.

The chain recombines TRBV14 with TRBJ2-1; D uncertain. Germline V CDR1 and CDR2: SGHDN, FVKESK. V was shortened by 1 base and J by 7 bases, with 8 bases between the two germline ends. This CDR3 has 13 residues. In DNA form, the CDR3 reads TGTGCCAGCAGCCAAGCGAGTAAGAATGAGCAGTTCTTC. Its translation is CASSQASKNEQFF.

This clone was picked up a small number of times. For the CDR3, the DNA is TGTGCCAGCAGCTTTAACAGGGGAATCTCTGGAAACACCATATATTTT. This gives the protein CASSFNRGISGNTIYF. The chain uses TRBV11-2 and TRBJ1-3, with 7 bases matching TRBD1. J was trimmed by 0 bases and V by 3 bases; bases with no gene match: 5. Per germline, CDR1 SGHAT and CDR2 FQNNGV. CDR3 length equals 16 residues.

The CDR3 region is CASSADRNEKLFF. DNA for the CDR3: TGTGCCAGCAGTGCTGACCGTAATGAAAAACTGTTTTTT. The V call is TRBV6-1, the J call TRBJ1-4; D unclear. CDR1 and CDR2 (germline): MNHNS, SASEGT. Trimming removed 4 bases at V and 4 bases at J, with 7 bases between. CDR3 length equals 13 residues.

V usage is TRBV7-8 and J usage is TRBJ1-4; no reliable D call. This CDR3 has 13 amino acids. Deletions cut 5 bases from V and 5 bases from J, with 9 bases between. Germline V gene data show CDR1 as SGHVS and CDR2 as FQNEAQ. CDR3 DNA sequence: TGTGCCAGCAGCCGCTCTACGAATGAAAAACTGTTTTTT. Amino acids: CASSRSTNEKLFF.

The V gene is TRBV29-1, the J gene TRBJ1-1; D gene ambiguous. Between the trimmed V and J ends, which lost 3 bases and 4 bases, there was a span of 0 bases. The V gene's germline CDR1 is SQVTM and CDR2 ANQGSEA. This CDR3 has 9 residues. CDR3 sequence (DNA): TGCAGCGTTGACACTGAAGCTTTCTTT. It specifies CSVDTEAFF.

The V and J genes are TRBV7-2 and TRBJ2-1; 7 nucleotides agree with TRBD2. CDR3 length: 17 residues. Germline CDR1 is SGHTA and CDR2 is FQGNSA. With 4 bases clipped from V and 1 base from J, the junction kept 10 bases outside the gene matches. CDR3 residues: CASSSPLGGRSYNEQFF. The CDR3 DNA is TGTGCCAGCAGCTCCCCCCTGGGCGGGAGATCCTACAATGAGCAGTTCTTC.

The V and J genes are TRBV5-1 and TRBJ2-1; no clear D. Germline CDR1 reads SGHRS; CDR2 reads YFSETQ. CDR3 length: 15 amino acids. The V and J ends lost 0 bases and 0 bases respectively, with 7 bases between them. The CDR3 sequence is CASSLVSSSYNEQFF. In DNA, the CDR3 is TGCGCCAGCAGCTTGGTCTCGAGCTCCTACAATGAGCAGTTCTTC.

This chain links TRBV6-5 with TRBJ1-2; possibly TRBD1 for D (6 bases). CDR1 is MNHEY, CDR2 SVGAGI, per germline. Trimming shortened V by 0 bases and J by 4 bases, and 15 bases separated the two germline ends. CDR3 size: 16 residues. The CDR3 DNA reads TGTGCCAGCAGTTACTCGAAACAGGGAAGAAGCTATGGCTACACCTTC. As protein: CASSYSKQGRSYGYTF.

The chain couples TRBV19 to TRBJ2-7; perhaps TRBD2 as D (7 bases). V was trimmed by 7 bases and J by 3 bases, leaving 19 bases between them. This CDR3 comprises 15 residues. Germline V CDR1 and CDR2: LNHDA, SQIVND (reference sequence). The CDR3 sequence is CASKGERLAGYEQYF. Written as DNA, the CDR3 is TGTGCCAGTAAGGGGGAACGACTAGCAGGCTACGAGCAGTACTTC.

The gene calls are TRBV7-9 and TRBJ2-2; D is unclear. Germline V gene sequence: CDR1 SEHNR, CDR2 FQNEAQ (reference sequence). This CDR3 has 15 residues. V gave up 8 bases and J gave up 0 bases, with 13 bases separating them. CDR3 protein: CASSFQAANTGELFF. In DNA, the CDR3 is TGTGCCAGCTCCTTTCAGGCAGCGAACACCGGGGAGCTGTTTTTT.

The gene calls are TRBV6-5 and TRBJ2-1, with TRBD2 identical over 9 bases. The length of the CDR3 is 15 residues. Trimming cost V 6 bases and J 4 bases; bases outside gene matches: 7. The germline V gene encodes CDR1 MNHEY and CDR2 SVGAGI. CDR3 residues: CASSPKLAGYNEQFF. CDR3 in DNA: TGTGCCAGCAGCCCGAAGCTAGCGGGGTACAATGAGCAGTTCTTC.

V usage is TRBV4-1 and J usage is TRBJ2-7; D possibly corresponds to TRBD1 (6 bases). The CDR3 runs 14 residues. The germline gives CDR1 MGHRA, CDR2 YSYEKL. The V end was cut by 3 bases, the J end by 2 bases, with 11 bases between. The CDR3 sequence: CASSHRQVPYEQYF. Written as DNA, the CDR3 is TGCGCCAGCAGCCATAGACAGGTCCCCTACGAGCAGTACTTC.

This clone was found once. This rearrangement joins TRBV14 to TRBJ2-1; 7 bases match TRBD2. CDR1 is SGHDN, CDR2 FVKESK, per germline. Trimming removed 3 bases from V and 8 bases from J; junction bases left unmatched: 10. This CDR3 spans 15 amino acids. CDR3 sequence reads: CASSHMGEGPHEQFF. The DNA for the CDR3 is TGTGCCAGCAGCCATATGGGGGAGGGCCCTCATGAGCAGTTCTTC. The whole variable domain, remainder taken from reference TRBV14 and TRBJ2-1, is EAGVTQFPSHSVIEKGQTVTLRCDPISGHDNLYWYRRVMGKEIKFLLHFVKESKQDESGMPNNRFLAERTGGTYSTLKVQPAELEDSGVYFCASSHMGEGPHEQFFGPGTRLTVL.

V and J are TRBV5-4 and TRBJ2-5, with D possibly matching TRBD2 (6 bases). The length of the CDR3 is 13 residues. The germline gives CDR1 SGHNT, CDR2 YYREEE (reference sequence). The V end was cut by 4 bases, the J end by 4 bases, with 11 bases between. CDR3 sequence: CASSKTRGETQYF. In DNA form, the CDR3 reads TGTGCCAGCAGCAAGACTAGAGGAGAGACCCAGTACTTC.

J is TRBJ2-7 and V is TRBV18; D is possibly TRBD1 (6 bases). The germline V and J ends were trimmed by 3 bases and 4 bases, with 16 bases remaining between them. Germline CDR1 KGHSH, CDR2 LQKENI. The CDR3 runs to 15 residues. The CDR3 here is CASSPKTGTKYEQYF. The CDR3 DNA is TGTGCCAGCTCACCGAAAACCGGGACAAAATACGAGCAGTACTTC.

The chain combines TRBV9 with TRBJ2-2; TRBD2 might be the D (5 bases). The CDR3 has 14 residues. Trimming shortened V by 3 bases and J by 4 bases, and 10 bases separated the two germline ends. Germline CDR1 reads SGDLS; CDR2 reads YYNGEE. The CDR3: CASSAVGVTGELFF. The CDR3 bases are TGTGCCAGCAGCGCAGTGGGAGTCACCGGGGAGCTGTTTTTT. The full variable domain, in which reference TRBV9 and TRBJ2-2 provide the parts outside the CDR3, is DSGVTQTPKHLITATGQRVTLRCSPRSGDLSVYWYQQSLDQGLQFLIQYYNGEERAKGNILERFSAQQFPDLHSELNLSSLELGDSALYFCASSAVGVTGELFFGEGSRLTVL.